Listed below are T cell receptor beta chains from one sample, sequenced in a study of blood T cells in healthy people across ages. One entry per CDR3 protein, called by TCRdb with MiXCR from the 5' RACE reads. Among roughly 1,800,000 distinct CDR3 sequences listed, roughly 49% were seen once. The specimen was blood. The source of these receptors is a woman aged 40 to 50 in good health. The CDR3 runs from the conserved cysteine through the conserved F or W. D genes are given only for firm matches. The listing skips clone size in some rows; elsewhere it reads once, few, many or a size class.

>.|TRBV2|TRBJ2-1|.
TGTGCCAGCAGTGAGCGGCGGGGCAGGGATGAGCAGTTCTTC
CASSERRGRDEQFF
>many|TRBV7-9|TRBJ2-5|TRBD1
TGTGCCAGCATCCCGGTTGGGGACAGGCAAGAGACCCAGTACTTC
CASIPVGDRQETQYF
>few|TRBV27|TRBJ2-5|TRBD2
TGTGCCAGCAGGGAAGCGGGATCAGCCCAAGAGACCCAGTACTTC
CASREAGSAQETQYF
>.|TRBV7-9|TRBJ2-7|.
TGTGCCAGCAGCTTAAGGGCAGGGGATTCGACCTACGAGCAGTACTTC
CASSLRAGDSTYEQYF
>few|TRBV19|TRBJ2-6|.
TGTGCCAGTGCCCCCGGGACATCTATATCTGGGGCCAACGTCCTGACTTTC
CASAPGTSISGANVLTF
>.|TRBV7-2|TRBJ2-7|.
TGTGCCAGCAGCTTAGAGGGCCGGGGGTCTACCTACGAGCAGTACTTC
CASSLEGRGSTYEQYF
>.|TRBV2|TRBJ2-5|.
TGTGCCAGCAGACCGTCCGGTTGGGAGACCCAGTACTTC
CASRPSGWETQYF
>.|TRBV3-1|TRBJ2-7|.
TGTGCCAGCAGCCAAGATATTGGTTCCGAGCAGTACTTC
CASSQDIGSEQYF
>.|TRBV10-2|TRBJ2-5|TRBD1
TGCGCCAGCAGGGACAGGCAAGGGACCCAGTACTTC
CASRDRQGTQYF
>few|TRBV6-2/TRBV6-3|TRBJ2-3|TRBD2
TGTGCCAGCAGTTCGACTCCTGCACTAGCGGGGGTTAGCACAGATACGCAGTATTTT
CASSSTPALAGVSTDTQYF
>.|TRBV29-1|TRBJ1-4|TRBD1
TGCAGCGTTGAATCAACAGGGGAAAATGAAAAACTGTTTTTT
CSVESTGENEKLFF
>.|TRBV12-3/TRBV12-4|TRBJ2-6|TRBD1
TGTGCCAGCAGTTTACGGGTGGACAGGGGGAGAGGGGCCAACGTCCTGACTTTC
CASSLRVDRGRGANVLTF
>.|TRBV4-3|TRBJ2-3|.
TGCGCCAGCAGCCAAGACCGGAGGGGCACTACGCAGTATTTT
CASSQDRRGTTQYF
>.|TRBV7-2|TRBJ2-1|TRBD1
TGTGCCAGCAGCTTAGCGACAGGGCCCAATGAGCAGTTCTTC
CASSLATGPNEQFF
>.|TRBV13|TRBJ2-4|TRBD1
TGTGCCAGCAGCTCCAGGACAGGGGGCGATATCGGCAACATTCAGTACTTC
CASSSRTGGDIGNIQYF
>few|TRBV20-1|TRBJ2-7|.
TGCAGTGCAGCCCTTCTAGCTGGGGCGGGGGAGCAGTACTTC
CSAALLAGAGEQYF
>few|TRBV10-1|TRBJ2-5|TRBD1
TGCGCCAGCAGTGAGTTTGGACAGGGGCCAGAGACCCAGTACTTC
CASSEFGQGPETQYF
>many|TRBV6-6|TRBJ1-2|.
TGTGCCAGCAGTTCCCCGGGGGGGCTCCCCTATGGCTACACCTTC
CASSSPGGLPYGYTF
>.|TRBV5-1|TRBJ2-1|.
TGCGCCAGCAGCTTGGACTTGAGCTCCTACAATGAGCAGTTCTTC
CASSLDLSSYNEQFF
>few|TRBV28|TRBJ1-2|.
TGTGCCAGCAGTTTATCAGAAGTTGGAAGCTACACCTTC
CASSLSEVGSYTF
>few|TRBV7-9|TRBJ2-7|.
TGTGCCAGCAGGAGTAGTGGAAGCTCCTACGAGCAGTACTTC
CASRSSGSSYEQYF
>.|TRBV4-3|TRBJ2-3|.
TGCGCCAGCAGCCAAGACTGGGGGCTGCGATCAGATACGCAGTATTTT
CASSQDWGLRSDTQYF
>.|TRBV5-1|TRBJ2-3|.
TGCGCCAGCAGCTTGGCCGAGGCCTCCCACACAGATACGCAGTATTTT
CASSLAEASHTDTQYF
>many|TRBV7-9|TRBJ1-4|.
TGTGCCAGCAGCCCAAATGAAAAACTGTTTTTT
CASSPNEKLFF
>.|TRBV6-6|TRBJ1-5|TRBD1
TGTGCCAGCAGACAACAGGGGGCGGGCAATCAGCCCCAGCATTTT
CASRQQGAGNQPQHF
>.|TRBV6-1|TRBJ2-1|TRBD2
TGTGCCAGCAGCGAGACTTGCGGGGGGCACTACAATGAGCAGTTCTTC
CASSETCGGHYNEQFF
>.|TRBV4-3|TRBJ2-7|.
TGCGCCAGCAGCCAAGATCGGAGGGGGGGGCCCTACGAGCAGTACTTC
CASSQDRRGGPYEQYF
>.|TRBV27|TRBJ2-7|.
TGTGCCAGCAGTCGCTCGGGAAAAGGGGAGCAGTACTTC
CASSRSGKGEQYF
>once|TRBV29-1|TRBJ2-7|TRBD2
TGCAGCGCCCATAGCGGGGGGGCCCGCCGGGAACAGTACTTC
CSAHSGGARREQYF
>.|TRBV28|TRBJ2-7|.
TGTGCCAGCGGCCGCAAAACCGGGCCCCGCTACGAGCAGTACTTC
CASGRKTGPRYEQYF
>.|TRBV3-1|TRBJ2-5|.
TGTGCCAGCAGGAAAGGGGTGCGAGAGACCCAGTACTTC
CASRKGVRETQYF
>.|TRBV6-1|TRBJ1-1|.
TGTGCCAGCAGTGAAGCCGGGACAAAACCTGAAGCTTTCTTT
CASSEAGTKPEAFF
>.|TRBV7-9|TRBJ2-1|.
TGTGCCAGCATTCCTTGGGGGCGGTACAACGAGCAGTTCTTC
CASIPWGRYNEQFF
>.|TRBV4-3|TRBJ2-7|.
TGCGCCAGCAGCCAAGATCCCACAGGGGAGGCCTACGAGCAGTACTTC
CASSQDPTGEAYEQYF
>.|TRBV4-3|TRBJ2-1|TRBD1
TGCGCCAGCAGTCCGGGACAGGGGGTCGATGAGCAGTTCTTC
CASSPGQGVDEQFF
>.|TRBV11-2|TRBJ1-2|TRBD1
TGTGCCAGCAGCCTAGACCGAGGGACAGGGACAAACTATGGCTACACCTTC
CASSLDRGTGTNYGYTF
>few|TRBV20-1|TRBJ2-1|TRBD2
TGCAGTGCTAGAGATTCGGGGGGGGGCCCTAATGAGCAGTTCTTC
CSARDSGGGPNEQFF
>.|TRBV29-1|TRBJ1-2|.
TGCAGCGTTGAAATAGCAGGGCCCTATGGCTACACCTTC
CSVEIAGPYGYTF